Listed below are T cell receptor beta chains from one sample, sequenced in a study of identical twins. TCRdb processed the 5' RACE reads anew with MiXCR; each CDR3 protein has one entry. The sample holds fewer than 650,000 distinct CDR3 sequences, roughly 9.5% seen once. The same sample was also studied in work on yellow fever vaccine responses in identical twins.

The sample comprised PBMCs. Receptor source: a woman between 18 and 30 years old in good health. Each CDR3 is given with its conserved first and last residue. The order of the fields is D gene, V gene, clone size, J gene, CDR3 protein, CDR3 DNA. D genes are given only for firm matches. The listing skips clone size in some rows; elsewhere it reads once, few, many or a size class.

d_gene: .; v_gene: TRBV7-2; abundance: .; j_gene: TRBJ2-1; CDR3aa: CASSLEWFGANEQFF; CDR3nt: TGTGCCAGCAGCTTAGAGTGGTTTGGGGCCAATGAGCAGTTCTTC
d_gene: .; v_gene: TRBV7-8; abundance: many; j_gene: TRBJ2-3; CDR3aa: CASSLLGRKGRSDTQYF; CDR3nt: TGTGCCAGCAGCTTATTGGGGAGGAAGGGGAGGTCAGATACGCAGTATTTT
d_gene: .; v_gene: TRBV12-3/TRBV12-4; abundance: few; j_gene: TRBJ2-5; CDR3aa: CASTDSSEVRETQYF; CDR3nt: TGTGCCAGCACTGATTCGAGTGAGGTGCGAGAGACCCAGTACTTC
d_gene: TRBD2; v_gene: TRBV20-1; abundance: .; j_gene: TRBJ2-7; CDR3aa: CSARDPGTSGSGEQYF; CDR3nt: TGCAGTGCTAGAGATCCTGGGACTAGCGGGAGTGGGGAGCAGTACTTC
d_gene: .; v_gene: TRBV12-3/TRBV12-4; abundance: few; j_gene: TRBJ2-1; CDR3aa: CASSPNTRTDEQFF; CDR3nt: TGTGCCAGCAGTCCTAACACCCGAACGGATGAGCAGTTCTTC
d_gene: .; v_gene: TRBV20-1; abundance: .; j_gene: TRBJ2-1; CDR3aa: CSARDRPYNEQFF; CDR3nt: TGCAGTGCTAGAGATAGGCCGTACAATGAGCAGTTCTTC
d_gene: TRBD1; v_gene: TRBV28; abundance: .; j_gene: TRBJ1-5; CDR3aa: CASSSTGASNQPQHF; CDR3nt: TGTGCCAGCAGTTCCACAGGGGCTTCCAATCAGCCCCAGCATTTT
d_gene: TRBD1; v_gene: TRBV3-1; abundance: few; j_gene: TRBJ1-6; CDR3aa: CASSQGRGNSPLHF; CDR3nt: TGTGCCAGCAGCCAGGGCAGGGGGAATTCACCCCTCCACTTT
d_gene: TRBD1; v_gene: TRBV9; abundance: many; j_gene: TRBJ2-3; CDR3aa: CASSDWTGSTDTQYF; CDR3nt: TGTGCCAGCAGCGACTGGACAGGTAGCACAGATACGCAGTATTTT
d_gene: .; v_gene: TRBV14; abundance: .; j_gene: TRBJ2-2; CDR3aa: CASSQDTLRDLNGELFF; CDR3nt: TGTGCCAGCAGCCAAGATACTTTAAGGGACCTTAATGGGGAGCTGTTTTTT
d_gene: TRBD2; v_gene: TRBV9; abundance: few; j_gene: TRBJ2-3; CDR3aa: CASSDPLAGGNDTDTQYF; CDR3nt: TGTGCCAGCAGCGACCCACTAGCGGGGGGAAACGACACAGATACGCAGTATTTT
d_gene: .; v_gene: TRBV20-1; abundance: .; j_gene: TRBJ2-1; CDR3aa: CSAQGETSYNEQFF; CDR3nt: TGCAGTGCTCAGGGGGAGACTAGCTACAATGAGCAGTTCTTC
d_gene: .; v_gene: TRBV9; abundance: .; j_gene: TRBJ1-2; CDR3aa: CASSVGMADYGYTF; CDR3nt: TGTGCCAGCAGCGTAGGCATGGCGGACTATGGCTACACCTTC
d_gene: .; v_gene: TRBV20-1; abundance: many; j_gene: TRBJ1-5; CDR3aa: CSAEDNYSNQPQHF; CDR3nt: TGCAGTGCTGAGGACAATTATAGCAATCAGCCCCAGCATTTT
d_gene: .; v_gene: TRBV7-9; abundance: many; j_gene: TRBJ2-1; CDR3aa: CASSLIRNEQFF; CDR3nt: TGTGCCAGCAGCTTAATCAGAAATGAGCAGTTCTTC
d_gene: .; v_gene: TRBV3-1; abundance: many; j_gene: TRBJ2-1; CDR3aa: CASSQDQGFGNEQFF; CDR3nt: TGTGCCAGCAGCCAAGACCAGGGTTTCGGCAATGAGCAGTTCTTC
d_gene: .; v_gene: TRBV4-2; abundance: many; j_gene: TRBJ2-7; CDR3aa: CASSQERSSDYEQYF; CDR3nt: TGTGCCAGCAGCCAAGAAAGGAGTTCGGACTACGAGCAGTACTTC
d_gene: .; v_gene: TRBV20-1; abundance: few; j_gene: TRBJ2-1; CDR3aa: CSALTLSSYNEQFF; CDR3nt: TGCAGTGCCTTAACTCTAAGCTCCTACAATGAGCAGTTCTTC
d_gene: .; v_gene: TRBV3-1; abundance: .; j_gene: TRBJ2-2; CDR3aa: CASSQGGLTTGELFF; CDR3nt: TGTGCCAGCAGCCAAGGGGGACTGACCACCGGGGAGCTGTTTTTT
d_gene: TRBD2; v_gene: TRBV7-9; abundance: many; j_gene: TRBJ2-1; CDR3aa: CASAARGGAAYNEQFF; CDR3nt: TGTGCCAGCGCAGCGCGGGGGGGCGCCGCCTACAATGAGCAGTTCTTC
d_gene: TRBD1; v_gene: TRBV5-4; abundance: few; j_gene: TRBJ2-3; CDR3aa: CASSVAHRGWAEDTQYF; CDR3nt: TGTGCCAGCAGCGTCGCCCACAGGGGATGGGCTGAAGATACGCAGTATTTT
d_gene: TRBD1; v_gene: TRBV3-1; abundance: .; j_gene: TRBJ2-3; CDR3aa: CASSPQQGAGEDTQYF; CDR3nt: TGTGCCAGCAGCCCGCAACAGGGGGCGGGAGAAGATACGCAGTATTTT
d_gene: .; v_gene: TRBV9; abundance: many; j_gene: TRBJ2-6; CDR3aa: CASTPGFPSGANVLTF; CDR3nt: TGTGCCAGCACACCGGGCTTCCCATCTGGGGCCAACGTCCTGACTTTC
d_gene: .; v_gene: TRBV7-2; abundance: few; j_gene: TRBJ2-1; CDR3aa: CASSLGRLAPTYNEQFF; CDR3nt: TGTGCCAGCAGCTTAGGTAGGCTAGCGCCGACCTACAATGAGCAGTTCTTC
d_gene: TRBD2; v_gene: TRBV10-3; abundance: many; j_gene: TRBJ2-5; CDR3aa: CAISEALAGVQETQYF; CDR3nt: TGTGCCATCAGTGAGGCCCTAGCGGGGGTTCAAGAGACCCAGTACTTC
d_gene: .; v_gene: TRBV6-5; abundance: many; j_gene: TRBJ1-5; CDR3aa: CASSYSVPSNQAQHF; CDR3nt: TGTGCCAGCAGTTACTCGGTACCAAGCAATCAGGCCCAGCATTTT
d_gene: TRBD2; v_gene: TRBV2; abundance: .; j_gene: TRBJ2-6; CDR3aa: CATQGLAGGYSGANVLTF; CDR3nt: TGTGCCACCCAGGGACTAGCGGGAGGTTACTCTGGGGCCAACGTCCTGACTTTC
d_gene: TRBD2; v_gene: TRBV11-1; abundance: few; j_gene: TRBJ2-1; CDR3aa: CASSSAPLAGGPNNEQFF; CDR3nt: TGTGCCAGCAGCTCAGCCCCACTAGCGGGAGGGCCGAACAATGAGCAGTTCTTC
d_gene: TRBD1; v_gene: TRBV18; abundance: many; j_gene: TRBJ2-2; CDR3aa: CASSPFPGTAITGELFF; CDR3nt: TGTGCCAGCTCACCATTTCCCGGGACAGCTATCACCGGGGAGCTGTTTTTT
d_gene: .; v_gene: TRBV5-1; abundance: many; j_gene: TRBJ2-1; CDR3aa: CASSLEDNSYNEQFF; CDR3nt: TGCGCCAGCAGCTTGGAGGACAACTCCTACAATGAGCAGTTCTTC
d_gene: .; v_gene: TRBV4-2; abundance: few; j_gene: TRBJ2-7; CDR3aa: CASSQMLQSTQDHHF; CDR3nt: TGTGCCAGCAGCCAAATGCTTCAGAGTACCCAAGACCATCACTTC
d_gene: TRBD2; v_gene: TRBV6-1; abundance: many; j_gene: TRBJ2-2; CDR3aa: CASSGTSGFTGELFF; CDR3nt: TGTGCCAGCAGTGGGACTAGCGGGTTTACCGGGGAGCTGTTTTTT